The 8 T cell receptor beta chains reported below all come from one sample, sequenced in a study of OX40 agonist ivuxolimab in advanced cancers. The method was immunoSEQ multiplex PCR; TCRdb's version includes in-frame clones alone and lacks a portion of them. The sample holds about 100,000 clones, around 90% seen once. The starting material was CD4+ or CD8+ T cells sorted from blood, obtained in a trial of the OX40 agonist ivuxolimab. These receptors were collected from an adult with an advanced solid tumor such as melanoma, head and neck, liver or kidney cancer.

The chain's CDR3 is CASSPTLGPRADTIYF. The CDR3 nucleotides read TGTGCCAGCAGCCCCACACTGGGCCCGAGGGCGGACACCATATATTTT. The chain joins TRBV25-1 to TRBJ1-3; no firm D call. Looked up from germline, CDR1 is MGHDK and CDR2 is SYGVNS. Trimming removed 6 bases at V and 8 bases at J, with 23 bases between. The length of the CDR3 is 16 residues.

In this sample, this clone turned up once. The chain recombines TRBV6-5 with TRBJ2-7; 12 nucleotides align to TRBD2. Losses at the gene ends were 6 bases for V and 7 bases for J; bases not matched to a gene: 7. This CDR3 comprises 14 residues. Germline assignment: CDR1 MNHEY and CDR2 SVGAGI. The CDR3 DNA sequence: TGTGCCAGCAGAAGACTAGCGGGGGAAAGGGAGCAGTACTTC. It encodes CASRRLAGEREQYF.

This clone showed up just once. This chain connects TRBV7-6 to TRBJ2-7; D is unclear. With 5 bases removed from V and 2 bases from J, the gap between germline ends came to 16 bases. Germline V gives CDR1 SGHVS, CDR2 FNYEAQ. There are 15 residues in the CDR3. The CDR3 spells CASSPGLPLPYEQYF. In DNA form, the CDR3 reads TGTGCCAGCAGCCCCGGGCTTCCACTTCCCTACGAGCAGTACTTC.

The chain is built from TRBV18 and TRBJ1-1; D is possibly TRBD1 (5 bases). Germline CDR1 KGHSH, CDR2 LQKENI. Trimming took off 3 bases at V and 3 bases at J, with 14 bases between the two ends. The CDR3 is 15 residues long. The CDR3 coding sequence is TGTGCCAGCTCACCCCTTGAGACAGATTACACTGAAGCTTTCTTT. This gives the protein CASSPLETDYTEAFF.

The V and J genes are TRBV7-3 and TRBJ2-6; D call uncertain. Germline V lookup: CDR1 SGHTA, CDR2 FQGTGA. The CDR3 has 17 residues. V lost 0 bases and J lost 0, with 9 bases in between. CDR3 coding DNA: TGTGCCAGCAGCTTAACGCCGGACGGCTCTGGGGCCAACGTCCTGACTTTC. Protein product: CASSLTPDGSGANVLTF.

This clone was seen once. The rearrangement uses TRBV28 and TRBJ1-3; possibly TRBD1 for D (6 bases). Germline V CDR1 and CDR2: MDHEN, SYDVKM. Trimming cost V 9 bases and J 7 bases, with 7 bases left between them. The CDR3 runs 10 residues. CDR3 sequence: CASQGNTIYF. DNA for the CDR3: TGTGCCAGTCAGGGGAACACCATATATTTT.

The chain combines TRBV7-2 with TRBJ2-7, with D maybe TRBD1 (6 bases). Germline V gives CDR1 SGHTA, CDR2 FQGNSA. V was clipped by 5 bases and J by 5 bases, with 19 bases between them. CDR3 length equals 15 residues. CDR3 in DNA: TGTGCCAGCAGCGGCTCCGGGACATCCGTTGACGAGCAGTACTTC. As protein: CASSGSGTSVDEQYF.

The table lists this clone with a few counts. The chain recombines TRBV2 with TRBJ2-7; tentative D call: TRBD2 (6 bases). CDR3 length: 13 residues. V lost 7 bases to trimming and J lost 3 bases, with 13 bases between them. Germline CDR1 and CDR2: SNHLY and FYNNEI. CDR3 sequence (DNA): TGTGCCAGCATCGGGGGACTTAACTACGAGCAGTACTTC. Its translation is CASIGGLNYEQYF.